This TCR beta chain is from a study of sequential checkpoint blockade in melanoma (dated by TCRdb to about 2019). With respect to the entire study: In a 1:1 randomization, patients received either first-line nivolumab then ipilimumab (arm A) or ipilimumab then nivolumab (arm B). Both trial sequences were followed by maintenance nivolumab.

The germline V gene specifies SGDLS as CDR1 and YYNGEE as CDR2. The CDR3 numbers 13 residues from cysteine through phenylalanine. Only CDR3 DNA remains: 39 bases, in frame from the first base. Trimming at the junction amounts to 2 bases on V and 8 bases on J, and the germline ends lie 13 bases apart. The treatment or condition label corresponds to: randomized to nivolumab then ipilimumab (arm A) or the reverse (arm B). No trial patient had received prior DNA-damaging chemotherapy. Live CD3+CD8+ cells negative for CD19 and CD56 were sorted from thawed PBMCs on a FACS Aria II flow cytometer. The samples were obtained from melanoma patients enrolled in CheckMate 064, an open-label, randomized phase II trial testing sequential checkpoint blockade. Peripheral blood mononuclear cells were collected by leukapheresis, purified with Ficoll-Paque, and frozen in human serum with around 10% DMSO. Immediately after sorting, the purity of the sorted blood CD3+CD8+ cells was confirmed to be >98%, and DNA was then extracted.

Results the study describes overall, beyond this receptor: Validation of the response-prediction model combining TCR metrics and mutation burden is needed in larger, independent patient cohorts.

In regard to this clone: Its recognized antigen is unknown. No clone much larger than this one lies a single base away; base qualities are absent.

TCRbeta CDR3 regions were immunosequenced from genomic DNA with the immunoSEQ Assay. Before high-throughput sequencing, the genomic DNA was amplified using bias-controlled multiplex PCR. The paper's processing steps were these. To quantify the absolute abundance of each unique TCRbeta CDR3 region, the sequences were collapsed and filtered. Clonality was defined as 1 minus Pielou's evenness and was calculated using productive rearrangements only. A previously published method was used to identify clones whose frequencies were significantly greater in on-treatment samples than in baseline samples. In its TCRdb copy, this immuneACCESS table keeps in-frame sequences only and misses some clones. Where compared with another copy, unresolved V genes explain less than half of these, and the others have no known cause. V and J calls and clone size are given by that table; D and trimming were obtained from the DNA. For this sample the table gives about 22,000 clones, of which 75% to 90% were detected only once. The ten largest make up 27% of the sample.

The sequence is built from TRBV9 and TRBJ2-5; the D gene cannot be resolved reliably. The source material was CD8+ T cells sorted from blood (inferred from file names), sampled from a patient given nivolumab and ipilimumab in sequence. This receptor was identified in a human donor with melanoma. The CDR3 protein: CASSVLPSRTQYF. The DNA sequence is as follows: TGTGCCAGCAGCGTCCTACCATCGAGAACCCAGTACTTC.